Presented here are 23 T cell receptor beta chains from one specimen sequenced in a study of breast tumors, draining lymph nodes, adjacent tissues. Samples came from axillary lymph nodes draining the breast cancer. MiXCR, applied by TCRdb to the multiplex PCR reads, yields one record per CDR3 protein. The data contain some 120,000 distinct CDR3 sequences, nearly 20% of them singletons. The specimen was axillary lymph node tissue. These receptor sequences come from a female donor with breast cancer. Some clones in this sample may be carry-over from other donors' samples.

As DNA, the CDR3 is TGTGCCACCCAACACGGGACTAGCGGCAATGAGCAGTTCTTC. This encodes CATQHGTSGNEQFF. V is TRBV15 and J is TRBJ2-1; 11 positions match TRBD2. Germline V gene lookup returns CDR1 LNHNV and CDR2 YYDKDF (reference sequence). J gave up 6 bases and V 8 bases, and 6 bases lay outside the gene matches. The CDR3 consists of 14 residues. Combining the CDR3 with reference TRBV15 and TRBJ2-1 gives the whole variable domain DAMVIQNPRYQVTQFGKPVTLSCSQTLNHNVMYWYQQKSSQAPKLLFHYYDKDFNNEADTPDNFQSRRPNTSFCFLDIRSPGLGDTAMYLCATQHGTSGNEQFFGPGTRLTVL.

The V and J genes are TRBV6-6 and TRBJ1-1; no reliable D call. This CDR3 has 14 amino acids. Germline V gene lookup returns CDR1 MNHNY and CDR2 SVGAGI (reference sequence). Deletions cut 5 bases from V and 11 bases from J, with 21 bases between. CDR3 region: CASSEMWFRVKAFF. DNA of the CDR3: TGTGCCAGCAGTGAAATGTGGTTTCGAGTGAAGGCTTTCTTT.

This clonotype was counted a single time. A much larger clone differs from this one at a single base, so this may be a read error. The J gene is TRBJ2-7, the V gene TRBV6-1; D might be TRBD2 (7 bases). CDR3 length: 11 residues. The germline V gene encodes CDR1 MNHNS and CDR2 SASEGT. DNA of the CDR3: TGTGCCAGCGGTACCATGGGGGGGCACGTTTTC. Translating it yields CASGTMGGHVF.

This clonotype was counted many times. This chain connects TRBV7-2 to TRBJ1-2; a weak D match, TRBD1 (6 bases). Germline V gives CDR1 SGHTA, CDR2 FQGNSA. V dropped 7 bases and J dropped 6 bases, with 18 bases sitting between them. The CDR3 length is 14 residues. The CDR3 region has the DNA TGTGCCAGCACCCTAGCGGCAGGGGATCATGGCTACACCTTC. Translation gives CASTLAAGDHGYTF.

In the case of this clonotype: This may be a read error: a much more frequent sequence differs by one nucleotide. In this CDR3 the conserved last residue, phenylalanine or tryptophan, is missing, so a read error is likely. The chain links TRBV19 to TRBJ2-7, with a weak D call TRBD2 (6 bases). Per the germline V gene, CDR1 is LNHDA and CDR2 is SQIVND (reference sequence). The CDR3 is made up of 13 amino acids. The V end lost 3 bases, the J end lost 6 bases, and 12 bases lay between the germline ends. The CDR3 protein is CASSIGTAGEQYS. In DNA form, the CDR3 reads TGTGCCAGTAGTATCGGAACAGCGGGCGAGCAGTACTCC.

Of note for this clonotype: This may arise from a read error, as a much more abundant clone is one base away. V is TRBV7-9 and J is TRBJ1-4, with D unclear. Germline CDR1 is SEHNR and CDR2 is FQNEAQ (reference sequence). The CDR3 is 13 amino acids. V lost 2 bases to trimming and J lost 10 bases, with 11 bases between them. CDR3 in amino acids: CASSLPRSGKLFF. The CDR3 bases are TGTGCCAGCAGCTTACCCAGGAGCGGAAAACTGTTTTTT.

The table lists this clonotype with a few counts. The CDR3 protein is CASSLTKLQPQHF. For the CDR3, the DNA is TGTGCCAGCAGTTTGACTAAGTTACAGCCCCAGCATTTT. This sequence joins TRBV27 and TRBJ1-5; no reliable D call. Germline V lookup: CDR1 MNHEY, CDR2 SMNVEV (reference sequence). The CDR3 spans 13 residues. V lost 3 bases and J lost 7, with 10 bases in between.

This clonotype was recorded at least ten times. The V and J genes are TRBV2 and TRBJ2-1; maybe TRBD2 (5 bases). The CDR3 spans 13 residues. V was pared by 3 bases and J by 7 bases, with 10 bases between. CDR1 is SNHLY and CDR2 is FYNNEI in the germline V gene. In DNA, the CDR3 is TGTGCCAGCAGTGACGGGGTCGCGAATGAGCAGTTCTTC. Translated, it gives CASSDGVANEQFF.

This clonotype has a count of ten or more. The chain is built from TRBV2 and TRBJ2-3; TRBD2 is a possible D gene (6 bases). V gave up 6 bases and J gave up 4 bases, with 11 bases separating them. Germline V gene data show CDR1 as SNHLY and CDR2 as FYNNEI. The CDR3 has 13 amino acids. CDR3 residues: CASRRDSSDTQYF. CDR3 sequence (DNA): TGTGCCAGCAGGAGGGACTCATCAGATACGCAGTATTTT.

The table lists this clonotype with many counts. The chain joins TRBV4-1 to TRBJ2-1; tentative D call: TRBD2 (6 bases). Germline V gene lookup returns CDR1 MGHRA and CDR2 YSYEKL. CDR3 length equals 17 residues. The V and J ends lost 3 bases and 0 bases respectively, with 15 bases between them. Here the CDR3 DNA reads TGCGCCAGCAGCCAGGATAGCGGCACGAGCTCCTACAATGAGCAGTTCTTC. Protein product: CASSQDSGTSSYNEQFF.

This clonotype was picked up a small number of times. The CDR3 DNA is TGCAGCGTTGAAGGAGGGGACAGGAACACTGAAGCTTTCTTT. Its protein product is CSVEGGDRNTEAFF. V usage is TRBV29-1 and J usage is TRBJ1-1, with 7 bases lining up with TRBD1. The germline CDR1 and CDR2 sequences are SQVTM and ANQGSEA. Trimming removed 1 base from V and 1 base from J; junction bases left unmatched: 3. This CDR3 spans 14 amino acids.

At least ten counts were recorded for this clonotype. This chain's CDR3 is CSAGTDRTSSYEQYF. As DNA, the CDR3 is TGCAGTGCTGGAACGGACAGGACTAGCTCCTACGAGCAGTACTTC. V gene TRBV20-1 combines with J gene TRBJ2-7; D tentatively fits TRBD1 or TRBD2 (7 bases each). Germline CDR1 DFQATT, CDR2 SNEGSKA (reference sequence). V gave up 5 bases and J gave up 0 bases, with 17 bases separating them. The CDR3 runs to 15 residues.

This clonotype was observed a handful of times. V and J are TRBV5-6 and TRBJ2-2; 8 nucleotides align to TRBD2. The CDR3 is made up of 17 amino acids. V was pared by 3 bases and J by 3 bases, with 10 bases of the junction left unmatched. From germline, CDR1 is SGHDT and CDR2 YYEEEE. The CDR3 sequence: CASSWGRLAGHTGELFF. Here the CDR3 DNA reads TGTGCCAGCAGCTGGGGGAGGCTAGCGGGTCACACCGGGGAGCTGTTTTTT. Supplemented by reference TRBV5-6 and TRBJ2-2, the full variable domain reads DAGVTQSPTHLIKTRGQQVTLRCSPKSGHDTVSWYQQALGQGPQFIFQYYEEEERQRGNFPDRFSGHQFPNYSSELNVNALLLGDSALYLCASSWGRLAGHTGELFFGEGSRLTVL.

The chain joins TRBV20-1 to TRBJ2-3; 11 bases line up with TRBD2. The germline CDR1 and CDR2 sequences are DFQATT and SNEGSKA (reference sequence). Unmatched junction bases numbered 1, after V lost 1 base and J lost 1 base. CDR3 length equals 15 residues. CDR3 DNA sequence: TGCAGTGCTAGAGTACTAGCGGGGGGCACAGATACGCAGTATTTT. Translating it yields CSARVLAGGTDTQYF.

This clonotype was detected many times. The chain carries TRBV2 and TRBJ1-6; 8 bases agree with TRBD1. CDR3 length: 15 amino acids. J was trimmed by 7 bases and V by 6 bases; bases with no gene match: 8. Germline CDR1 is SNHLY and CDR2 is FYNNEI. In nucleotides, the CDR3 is TGTGCCAGCAGAAAAAGCGGGACAGGAAATTCACCCCTCCACTTT. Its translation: CASRKSGTGNSPLHF.

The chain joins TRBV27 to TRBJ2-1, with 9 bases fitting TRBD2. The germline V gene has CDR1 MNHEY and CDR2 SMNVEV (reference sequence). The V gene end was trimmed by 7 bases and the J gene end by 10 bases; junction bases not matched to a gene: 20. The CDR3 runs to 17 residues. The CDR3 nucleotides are TGTGCCAGCACCTTGTCCCTCTCGGCTAGCGGGGACGGCGAGCAGTTCTTC. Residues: CASTLSLSASGDGEQFF.

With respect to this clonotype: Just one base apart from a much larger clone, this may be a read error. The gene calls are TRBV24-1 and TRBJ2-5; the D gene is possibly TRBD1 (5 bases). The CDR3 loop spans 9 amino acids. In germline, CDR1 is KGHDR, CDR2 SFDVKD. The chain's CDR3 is CAGQGTQYF. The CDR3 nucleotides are TGTGCCGGACAAGGGACCCAGTACTTC.

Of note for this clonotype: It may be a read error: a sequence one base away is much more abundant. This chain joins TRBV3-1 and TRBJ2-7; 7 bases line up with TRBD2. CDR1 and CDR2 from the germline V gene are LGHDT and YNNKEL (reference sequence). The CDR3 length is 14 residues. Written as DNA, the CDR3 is TGTGTCAGCAGCCAAGAAGGTTGGGAGGGCGAGCAGTACTTC. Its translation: CVSSQEGWEGEQYF.

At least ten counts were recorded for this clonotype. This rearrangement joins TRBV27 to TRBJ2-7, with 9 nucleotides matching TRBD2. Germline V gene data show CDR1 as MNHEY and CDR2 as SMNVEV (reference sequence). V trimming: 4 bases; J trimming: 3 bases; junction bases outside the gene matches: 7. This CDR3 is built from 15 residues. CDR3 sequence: CASSSVAGVLYEQYF. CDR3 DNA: TGTGCCAGCAGTTCAGTAGCGGGGGTCCTCTACGAGCAGTACTTC.

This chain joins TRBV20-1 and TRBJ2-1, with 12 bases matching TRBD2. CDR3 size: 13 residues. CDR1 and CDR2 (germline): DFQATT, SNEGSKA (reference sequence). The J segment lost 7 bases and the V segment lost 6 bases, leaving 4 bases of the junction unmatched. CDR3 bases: TGCAGTGCAAGGACTAGCGGGACGAATGAGCAGTTCTTC. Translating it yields CSARTSGTNEQFF.

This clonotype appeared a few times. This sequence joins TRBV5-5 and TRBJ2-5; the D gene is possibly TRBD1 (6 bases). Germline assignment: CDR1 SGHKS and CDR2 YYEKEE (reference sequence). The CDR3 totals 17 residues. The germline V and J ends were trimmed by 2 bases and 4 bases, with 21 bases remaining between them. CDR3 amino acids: CASSLGLQGGSVETQYF. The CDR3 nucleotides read TGTGCCAGCAGCTTAGGGTTACAGGGCGGTTCGGTAGAGACCCAGTACTTC.

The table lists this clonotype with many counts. The CDR3 sequence is CASSLDIPLRSGNTIYF. DNA of the CDR3: TGTGCCAGCAGTTTGGACATCCCTTTACGCTCTGGAAACACCATATATTTT. The gene calls are TRBV12-3 or TRBV12-4 and TRBJ1-3; maybe TRBD1 (5 bases). The CDR3 loop spans 17 amino acids. Trimming took off 3 bases at V and 0 bases at J, with 15 bases between the two ends.

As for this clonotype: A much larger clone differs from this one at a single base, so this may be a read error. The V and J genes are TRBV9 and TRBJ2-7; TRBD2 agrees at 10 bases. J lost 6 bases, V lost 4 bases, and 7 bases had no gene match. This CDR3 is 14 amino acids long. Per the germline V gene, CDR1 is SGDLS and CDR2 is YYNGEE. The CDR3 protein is CASSPWASGGEQYF. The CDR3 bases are TGTGCCAGCAGCCCATGGGCTAGCGGGGGCGAGCAGTACTTC.